The TCR beta chain under discussion was sequenced for a study of radiotherapy plus CTLA-4 blockade in lung cancer. As for the study in general: Disease control was present in roughly 29% of patients, and objective responses in about 19%.

CTLA-4 blockade with ipilimumab, together with focal radiation, was given to patients with chemo-refractory metastatic non-small-cell lung cancer. The CDR3 runs 14 residues. The V and J ends lost 10 bases and 0 bases, in that order; junction bases with no gene match: 8. Germline V gene lookup returns CDR1 SNHLY and CDR2 FYNNEI. The method was immunoSEQ multiplex PCR; TCRdb's version includes in-frame clones alone and lacks a portion of them. The table shows under 65,000 clones, with 77% occurring only once. Study results and limitations: Early shifts in blood T cell clones, with interferon-beta, reportedly predicted response best.

Turning to this clone: The antigen is not known.

The sequencing here drew on peripheral blood, taken from a patient treated with radiotherapy plus ipilimumab. The origin of this receptor is a human donor with non-small cell lung cancer whose response to radiotherapy plus ipilimumab could not be evaluated. The chain is built from TRBV2 and TRBJ1-2, with 7 bases identical to TRBD1. CDR3 sequence (DNA): TGTGCCAACGACCGGGACAGTGCTAACTATGGCTACACCTTC. This codes for CANDRDSANYGYTF.